The 7 T cell receptor beta chains presented below share a single source sample, sequenced in a study of T cells in Graves' hyperthyroidism and ophthalmopathy. The CDR3 regions of TCR beta were amplified from RNA transcripts. With the HTBI primer set, the TCR CDR3 went through a first round of RT-PCR. In TCRdb, the multiplex PCR reads were re-called with MiXCR into one record per CDR3 protein. The sample shows some 490,000 distinct CDR3 sequences, 20% to 25% of them seen only once. Sequences were obtained from blood. These TCRs come from a woman in her seventies with Graves' ophthalmopathy.

This clonotype has only a few counts. V usage is TRBV18 and J usage is TRBJ2-5; D is undetermined. Trimming removed 2 bases from V and 4 bases from J, with 5 bases in between. From germline, CDR1 is KGHSH and CDR2 LQKENI. The CDR3 sequence is 12 residues long. Here the CDR3 DNA reads TGTGCCAGCTCACCAGCTCCAGAGACCCAGTACTTC. Translating gives CASSPAPETQYF.

This clonotype showed up many times. The CDR3 DNA follows: TGTGCCAGCAGCCGGAGTCCACTAGCGGGAGGTTACGAGCAGTACTTC. Translated: CASSRSPLAGGYEQYF. V and J are TRBV2 and TRBJ2-7; 12 nucleotides line up with TRBD2. After removal of 6 bases from V and 4 bases from J, the junction contained 10 bases not matched to a gene. The CDR3 has 16 residues. CDR1 and CDR2 (germline): SNHLY, FYNNEI.

This clonotype has only one observation. The V gene is TRBV10-3, the J gene TRBJ1-5, with D possibly being TRBD1 (6 bases). V lost 8 bases to trimming and J lost 6 bases, with 17 bases between them. CDR3 length: 14 amino acids. Per the germline V gene, CDR1 is ENHRY and CDR2 is SYGVKD. CDR3 loop: CAISWGGLGQPQHF. CDR3 nucleotide sequence: TGTGCCATCTCGTGGGGGGGCTTGGGTCAGCCCCAGCATTTT.

This clonotype was observed a handful of times. The genes are TRBV6-1 and TRBJ2-4; 11 nucleotides align to TRBD2. Trimming cost V 6 bases and J 5 bases; bases outside gene matches: 3. This CDR3 has 14 amino acids. Germline V lookup: CDR1 MNHNS, CDR2 SASEGT. CDR3 residues: CASSKGLAENIQYF. The CDR3 nucleotides are TGTGCCAGCAGCAAGGGACTAGCGGAAAACATTCAGTACTTC.

This rearrangement joins TRBV6-5 to TRBJ2-7; 10 positions match TRBD2. There are 15 residues in the CDR3. Germline V gives CDR1 MNHEY, CDR2 SVGAGI. Losses at the gene ends were 2 bases for V and 2 bases for J; bases not matched to a gene: 3. CDR3 loop: CASSYGTSVTYEQYF. The CDR3 DNA reads TGTGCCAGCAGTTACGGGACTAGCGTGACCTACGAGCAGTACTTC.

V and J are TRBV6-2 or TRBV6-3 and TRBJ2-1; D might be TRBD1 (5 bases). V dropped 4 bases and J dropped 7 bases, with 20 bases sitting between them. CDR3 length: 16 residues. Germline V gene data show CDR1 as MNHEY and CDR2 as SVGEGT. The CDR3 DNA follows: TGTGCCAGCAGTTTCCCCGTTGTAGGGGCGAGGAATGAGCAGTTCTTC. Translating it yields CASSFPVVGARNEQFF.

CDR3 sequence (DNA): TGTGCCAGCTCACCGACTCTGGTAACTATGAACACTGAAGCTTTCTTT. Its translation: CASSPTLVTMNTEAFF. V gene TRBV18 combines with J gene TRBJ1-1; D is unclear. The CDR3 is made up of 16 amino acids. Looked up from germline, CDR1 is KGHSH and CDR2 is LQKENI. Trimming shortened V by 3 bases and J by 0 bases, and 14 bases separated the two germline ends.